This T cell receptor beta chain was obtained from a study of T cells in Graves' hyperthyroidism and ophthalmopathy. Findings and limits, study-wide: With a median lead of roughly 6.8 months before onset, the model predicted ophthalmopathy.

CDR1 is SSHAT, CDR2 FNYEAQ, per germline (reference sequence). The V end was cut by 5 bases, the J end by 6 bases, with 13 bases between. The CDR3 length is 14 residues. Many counts were recorded for this clonotype. Its antigen remains unknown. What was amplified from RNA transcripts were TCR beta CDR3 regions. With the HTBI primer set, the TCR CDR3 went through a first round of RT-PCR. From the multiplex PCR reads, TCRdb called clonotypes with MiXCR, one entry per CDR3 protein. The sample yields almost 600,000 distinct CDR3 sequences, 46% seen once. This chain connects TRBV7-7 to TRBJ2-2; possible D gene TRBD1, 6 bases. Sequenced sample: peripheral blood or thyroid tissue (not recorded which). This receptor was identified in a woman under 30 with Graves' hyperthyroidism. Here the CDR3 DNA reads TGTGCCAGCAGCAAGGGACATAAGGCCGGGGAGCTGTTTTTT. Translated, it gives CASSKGHKAGELFF.